Detailed here is one T cell receptor (beta chain). What it binds is not known. This sample is drawn from a study of human T cells and chemical hapten exposure. Whole-study context: Mainly, slight library volume differences in the pool made TCR yields vary. Study-wide results and limits: The number of TCRs above 1 in 1000 frequency did not change after DPC sensitization.

The study extracted total RNA from unfractionated whole blood. The library attached unique molecular identifiers to individual cDNA molecules. In TCRdb, the 5' RACE reads were re-called with MiXCR into one record per CDR3 protein. The repertoire has approximately 80,000 distinct CDR3 sequences, about 15% of them found once; the top ten carry nearly 7%. The CDR3 contains 14 residues. From germline, CDR1 is GTSNPN and CDR2 SVGIG (reference sequence). Between the trimmed V and J ends, which lost 7 bases and 0 bases, there was a span of 14 bases. The origin of this receptor is a female donor in good health. The genes are TRBV30 and TRBJ2-3; perhaps D is TRBD1 or TRBD2 (5 bases each). CDR3 sequence (DNA): TGTGCCTCAACCCGGGACCGTAGCACAGATACGCAGTATTTT. Amino acids: CASTRDRSTDTQYF.